These T cell receptor beta chains were read from a single sample in a study of T cells after yellow fever vaccination. TCRdb analysed the 5' RACE reads with MiXCR anew, one entry per CDR3 protein. The table includes 300,000 or so distinct CDR3 sequences, around 7% detected once. The sample was PBMCs, taken approximately 40 days after the first yellow fever vaccination. Receptors were obtained from a man younger than 35 who received the YFV17D yellow fever vaccine. Each CDR3 is given with its conserved first and last residue. The D gene is left open where the match is weak. The size field is filled for only some rows; it gives once, few, many or a size class.

v_call	clone_size	j_call	d_call	cdr3_nt	cdr3_aa
TRBV20-1	few	TRBJ1-1	TRBD1	TGCAGTGCTAGTGGCAGGGGGGCTGAAGCTTTCTTT	CSASGRGAEAFF
TRBV7-9	.	TRBJ1-1	TRBD1	TGTGCCAGCAGCCCCAAGGGGACAGCGATGAACACTGAAGCTTTCTTT	CASSPKGTAMNTEAFF
TRBV4-2	.	TRBJ1-1	.	TGTGCCAGCAGCCAAGGGGGTGCGACTGAAGCTTTCTTT	CASSQGGATEAFF
TRBV7-2	few	TRBJ2-3	TRBD2	TGTGCCAGCACCTTAAGCGGGGTAGGCACAGATACGCAGTATTTT	CASTLSGVGTDTQYF
TRBV21-1	few	TRBJ2-2	.	TGTGCCAGCAGCTCGAGGCCGGGCACCGGGGAGCTGTTTTTT	CASSSRPGTGELFF
TRBV10-3	few	TRBJ1-5	.	TGTGCCATCGCGTCAGGGTTAGGACAGCCCCAGCATTTT	CAIASGLGQPQHF
TRBV11-2	few	TRBJ2-7	TRBD2	TGTGCCAGCAGCTTAGATATTAGCGGGGTGGCGGCGTCCTACGAGCAGTACTTC	CASSLDISGVAASYEQYF
TRBV6-6	.	TRBJ2-1	.	TGTGCCAGCAGTTACTCGGGCAGCAATGAGCAGTTCTTC	CASSYSGSNEQFF
TRBV5-4	.	TRBJ2-1	.	TGTGCCAGCAGCCTAGGAAATTATGAGCAGTTCTTC	CASSLGNYEQFF
TRBV6-5	.	TRBJ2-2	TRBD1	TGTGCCAGCAGTTACCCGGGACAGGGAATTCGGGAGCTGTTTTTT	CASSYPGQGIRELFF
TRBV20-1	many	TRBJ2-2	TRBD2	TGCAGTGCTAGAGTGGCTAGCGGGGTAGGGAACACCGGGGAGCTGTTTTTT	CSARVASGVGNTGELFF
TRBV4-1	few	TRBJ1-4	.	TGCGCCAGCAGTTGGACGGATGAAAAACTGTTTTTT	CASSWTDEKLFF
TRBV20-1	few	TRBJ2-5	TRBD2	TGCAGTGCTAGAGCTAGCGGGGGTGTCCAAGAGACCCAGTACTTC	CSARASGGVQETQYF
TRBV4-2	few	TRBJ2-5	TRBD2	TGTGCCAGCAGCCAAGATCCCCCCGGGACTAGCGCCCTGAGGTCCCAGTACTTC	CASSQDPPGTSALRSQYF
TRBV12-3/TRBV12-4	few	TRBJ2-5	TRBD2	TGTGCCAGCAGCCGCCTCGGTGCGGGGGGGCCGGCGGAGACCCAGTACTTC	CASSRLGAGGPAETQYF
TRBV18	many	TRBJ2-3	.	TGTGCCAGCTCACCTCTACTAGATACGCAGTATTTT	CASSPLLDTQYF
TRBV5-4	.	TRBJ2-5	TRBD1	TGTGCCAGCACCCTTAGGACAGGTCAAGAGACCCAGTACTTC	CASTLRTGQETQYF
TRBV20-1	.	TRBJ1-2	.	TGCAGTGCTAGAGACGGGGATAACTATGGCTACACCTTC	CSARDGDNYGYTF
TRBV6-5	.	TRBJ1-2	TRBD1	TGTGCCAGCAGTTACTCTACAGGGGGCGGCTATGGCTACACCTTC	CASSYSTGGGYGYTF
TRBV7-2	many	TRBJ2-1	.	TGTGCCAGCAGCGCCTCTAGCGTTGGTGAGCAGTTCTTC	CASSASSVGEQFF
TRBV5-1	many	TRBJ2-3	TRBD2	TGCGCCAGCAGCTTGGGGCAGCGGGGGAAAGATACGCAGTATTTT	CASSLGQRGKDTQYF
TRBV6-5	.	TRBJ2-1	.	TGTGCCAGCAGTTACTCGATGCTAGCCGGCGAGCAGTTCTTC	CASSYSMLAGEQFF
TRBV10-3	many	TRBJ2-2	TRBD1	TGTGCCATCAGTTCCGGCCCGGGACAGGGGATCGGGGAGCTGTTTTTT	CAISSGPGQGIGELFF
TRBV20-1	.	TRBJ2-1	.	TGCAGTGCTGGGGGAGAGCAGTTCTTC	CSAGGEQFF
TRBV9	.	TRBJ2-5	TRBD2	TGTGCCAGCAGCCCGGGACTAGCGGGGGGTTACCAAGAGACCCAGTACTTC	CASSPGLAGGYQETQYF
TRBV5-1	few	TRBJ2-5	.	TGCGCCAGCAGCTTGGAGCCTGGAGAATGGGAGACCCAGTACTTC	CASSLEPGEWETQYF
TRBV5-1	.	TRBJ2-2	.	TGCGCCAGCAGAGACGCGGTCAACACCGGGGAGCTGTTTTTT	CASRDAVNTGELFF
TRBV29-1	.	TRBJ1-1	.	TGCAGCGTGCAAGGGTACCAAAGGACTGAAGCTTTCTTT	CSVQGYQRTEAFF
TRBV5-6	many	TRBJ1-6	TRBD1	TGTGCCAGCAACTTGAGAGGGACAGGGGGTTCACCCCTCCACTTT	CASNLRGTGGSPLHF
TRBV5-1	few	TRBJ1-1	TRBD1	TGCGCCAGCAGCTTGTCCGGGACAGTTTTCATGAACACTGAAGCTTTCTTT	CASSLSGTVFMNTEAFF
TRBV7-8	.	TRBJ2-3	TRBD1	TGTGCCAGCAGCTTGTTACAGGGGGCAGAAAATACGCAGTATTTT	CASSLLQGAENTQYF
TRBV7-8	.	TRBJ1-2	TRBD1	TGTGCCAGCAGCTACCTTGGACAGGGTCGGTCGCCCTATGGCTACACCTTC	CASSYLGQGRSPYGYTF
TRBV7-8	few	TRBJ2-2	.	TGTGCCAGCAGCTTAGCGCATATGGACACCGGGGAGCTGTTTTTT	CASSLAHMDTGELFF
TRBV7-2	.	TRBJ2-2	.	TGTGCCAGCAGCTTAGTCCCAGGAGCCGTTTCCTCCGGGGAGCTGTTTTTT	CASSLVPGAVSSGELFF
TRBV4-3	many	TRBJ2-7	TRBD1	TGCGCCAGCAGCCAAGAATCAACAGGGGGATACGAGCAGTACTTC	CASSQESTGGYEQYF
TRBV4-1	few	TRBJ2-3	TRBD2	TGCGCCAGCAGCCAAGATCCGCGGGGGGGCGTGGCAGATACGCAGTATTTT	CASSQDPRGGVADTQYF
TRBV4-2	many	TRBJ2-1	TRBD1	TGTGCCAGCAGCTTACAGGGGCGCGATGAGCAGTTCTTC	CASSLQGRDEQFF
TRBV7-2	.	TRBJ2-7	.	TGTGCCAGCAGCTTTACAGGGACCTACGAGCAGTACTTC	CASSFTGTYEQYF
TRBV9	many	TRBJ1-2	.	TGTGCCAGCAGACCGGACAGAAACTATGGCTACACCTTC	CASRPDRNYGYTF
TRBV15	.	TRBJ2-1	TRBD1	TGTGCCACCAGCGGAGGACAGGGGATCGATGAGCAGTTCTTC	CATSGGQGIDEQFF
TRBV11-1	few	TRBJ1-1	TRBD1	TGTGCCAGCAGCTGGACAAGGACAGGGGGCGTAGCTTTCTTT	CASSWTRTGGVAFF